This is a list of T cell receptor beta chains from one sample in a study of blood T cell repertoires in COVID-19. Sequencing used immunoSEQ multiplex PCR; TCRdb keeps in-frame clones, though not all of them. The sample lists roughly 260,000 clones, 85% to 90% occurring once. The sequencing input was peripheral blood. The receptors derive from a woman in her thirties or forties with acute or convalescent COVID-19. Both conserved end residues are part of each CDR3. The D gene is left open where the match is weak. Some rows mark clone size as missing; the rest say once, few, many or name a class of expanded clone.

clone size: .; J gene: TRBJ1-2; D gene: .; V gene: TRBV19; CDR3 protein: CASSMIHRANNGYTF; CDR3 DNA: TGTGCCAGTAGTATGATCCACAGGGCCAATAATGGCTACACCTTC
clone size: once; J gene: TRBJ2-5; D gene: .; V gene: TRBV2; CDR3 protein: CASSEAGSSPPKETQYF; CDR3 DNA: TGTGCCAGCAGTGAAGCGGGGTCTAGCCCCCCGAAAGAGACCCAGTACTTC
clone size: .; J gene: TRBJ1-3; D gene: TRBD1; V gene: TRBV2; CDR3 protein: CASLLGQGPGNTIYF; CDR3 DNA: TGTGCCAGCTTGTTGGGACAGGGGCCCGGAAACACCATATATTTT
clone size: once; J gene: TRBJ1-4; D gene: TRBD1; V gene: TRBV2; CDR3 protein: CASLQGGLNEKLFF; CDR3 DNA: TGTGCCAGTTTACAGGGGGGACTTAATGAAAAACTGTTTTTT
clone size: .; J gene: TRBJ1-3; D gene: .; V gene: TRBV5-4; CDR3 protein: CASSRRGGNSGNTIYF; CDR3 DNA: TGTGCCAGCAGCCGGAGGGGAGGGAACTCTGGAAACACCATATATTTT
clone size: once; J gene: TRBJ1-5; D gene: .; V gene: TRBV12-3/TRBV12-4; CDR3 protein: CASSLSDQPQHF; CDR3 DNA: TGTGCCAGCAGTTTATCCGATCAGCCCCAGCATTTT
clone size: .; J gene: TRBJ1-1; D gene: .; V gene: TRBV7-2; CDR3 protein: CASSLGAMNTEAFF; CDR3 DNA: TGTGCCAGCAGCTTAGGAGCAATGAACACTGAAGCTTTCTTT
clone size: .; J gene: TRBJ1-1; D gene: .; V gene: TRBV30; CDR3 protein: CAWTGPRGTEAFF; CDR3 DNA: TGTGCCTGGACGGGACCCCGGGGGACTGAAGCTTTCTTT
clone size: .; J gene: TRBJ2-5; D gene: TRBD2; V gene: TRBV5-1; CDR3 protein: CASSLRITSGGGKTQYF; CDR3 DNA: TGCGCCAGCAGCTTGCGGATCACTAGCGGGGGAGGGAAGACCCAGTACTTC
clone size: .; J gene: TRBJ1-1; D gene: .; V gene: TRBV5-6; CDR3 protein: CASSLASEAFF; CDR3 DNA: TGTGCCAGCAGCTTGGCCAGTGAAGCTTTCTTT
clone size: .; J gene: TRBJ1-2; D gene: .; V gene: TRBV6-5; CDR3 protein: CATAGKGGNYGYTF; CDR3 DNA: TGTGCCACCGCAGGAAAGGGGGGGAACTATGGCTACACCTTC
clone size: .; J gene: TRBJ1-5; D gene: .; V gene: TRBV19; CDR3 protein: CASSIRDLGNQPQHF; CDR3 DNA: TGTGCCAGTAGTATAAGGGACTTGGGCAATCAGCCCCAGCATTTT
clone size: .; J gene: TRBJ2-1; D gene: .; V gene: TRBV6-4; CDR3 protein: CASSDSSSGDYNEQFF; CDR3 DNA: TGTGCCAGCAGTGACTCGTCGTCGGGGGACTACAATGAGCAGTTCTTC
clone size: .; J gene: TRBJ1-4; D gene: .; V gene: TRBV14; CDR3 protein: CASSGLGTRNEKLFF; CDR3 DNA: TGTGCCAGCAGCGGCTTGGGGACAAGGAATGAAAAACTGTTTTTT
clone size: .; J gene: TRBJ1-2; D gene: .; V gene: TRBV12-3/TRBV12-4; CDR3 protein: CASSLEGKDGYTF; CDR3 DNA: TGTGCCAGCAGCCTGGAGGGCAAGGATGGCTACACCTTC
clone size: once; J gene: TRBJ1-2; D gene: TRBD1; V gene: TRBV5-6; CDR3 protein: CASSLGTGEYGYTF; CDR3 DNA: TGTGCCAGCAGCTTGGGGACAGGGGAGTATGGCTACACCTTC
clone size: .; J gene: TRBJ1-2; D gene: .; V gene: TRBV30; CDR3 protein: CAWTPPQGSYGYTF; CDR3 DNA: TGTGCCTGGACCCCGCCCCAGGGGTCCTATGGCTACACCTTC
clone size: .; J gene: TRBJ1-1; D gene: .; V gene: TRBV19; CDR3 protein: CASSPPMNTEAFF; CDR3 DNA: TGTGCCAGTAGCCCCCCAATGAACACTGAAGCTTTCTTT
clone size: .; J gene: TRBJ1-3; D gene: TRBD1; V gene: TRBV2; CDR3 protein: CASYDRGNGNTIYF; CDR3 DNA: TGTGCCAGCTACGACAGGGGGAACGGAAACACCATATATTTT
clone size: .; J gene: TRBJ1-5; D gene: TRBD1; V gene: TRBV6-2/TRBV6-3; CDR3 protein: CASSYSGQGWSRASNQPQHF; CDR3 DNA: TGTGCCAGCAGTTACTCCGGACAGGGGTGGTCACGAGCTAGCAATCAGCCCCAGCATTTT
clone size: .; J gene: TRBJ1-1; D gene: .; V gene: TRBV30; CDR3 protein: CAWSVRREPEAFF; CDR3 DNA: TGTGCCTGGAGTGTACGCAGGGAACCTGAAGCTTTCTTT
clone size: .; J gene: TRBJ1-1; D gene: .; V gene: TRBV5-4; CDR3 protein: CASSGGLINTEAFF; CDR3 DNA: TGTGCCAGCAGCGGGGGACTTATTAACACTGAAGCTTTCTTT
clone size: .; J gene: TRBJ1-2; D gene: TRBD1; V gene: TRBV12-3/TRBV12-4; CDR3 protein: CASQGQGVFCYTF; CDR3 DNA: TGTGCCAGCCAAGGACAGGGGGTTTTTTGCTACACCTTC
clone size: .; J gene: TRBJ2-5; D gene: TRBD2; V gene: TRBV24-1; CDR3 protein: CATSDFSGVETQYF; CDR3 DNA: TGTGCCACCAGTGATTTTAGCGGGGTGGAGACCCAGTACTTC
clone size: .; J gene: TRBJ2-3; D gene: TRBD2; V gene: TRBV27; CDR3 protein: CASRRELAGGYTQYF; CDR3 DNA: TGTGCCAGCAGGAGAGAACTAGCGGGGGGCTATACGCAGTATTTT
clone size: .; J gene: TRBJ2-1; D gene: .; V gene: TRBV10-2; CDR3 protein: CASSEFSNEQFF; CDR3 DNA: TGCGCCAGCAGTGAGTTTAGCAATGAGCAGTTCTTC
clone size: .; J gene: TRBJ1-4; D gene: .; V gene: TRBV18; CDR3 protein: CASSRQGATNEKLFF; CDR3 DNA: TGTGCCAGCTCACGCCAGGGTGCAACTAATGAAAAACTGTTTTTT
clone size: .; J gene: TRBJ1-3; D gene: TRBD1; V gene: TRBV7-3; CDR3 protein: CASSLGQGSGNTIYF; CDR3 DNA: TGTGCCAGCAGCCTGGGACAGGGCTCTGGAAACACCATATATTTT
clone size: .; J gene: TRBJ1-1; D gene: TRBD1; V gene: TRBV5-6; CDR3 protein: CASTPGDRTGAFF; CDR3 DNA: TGTGCCAGCACCCCTGGGGACAGGACAGGAGCTTTCTTT
clone size: .; J gene: TRBJ2-4; D gene: .; V gene: TRBV19; CDR3 protein: CASSSGDAKNIQYF; CDR3 DNA: TGTGCCAGTTCATCAGGGGATGCCAAAAACATTCAGTACTTC
clone size: .; J gene: TRBJ1-3; D gene: .; V gene: TRBV5-1; CDR3 protein: CASSLGSSFSGNTIYF; CDR3 DNA: TGCGCCAGCAGCTTAGGTAGCAGCTTCTCTGGAAACACCATATATTTT
clone size: .; J gene: TRBJ1-2; D gene: .; V gene: TRBV29-1; CDR3 protein: CSVTGAGGYTF; CDR3 DNA: TGCAGCGTGACAGGCGCAGGGGGCTACACCTTC
clone size: .; J gene: TRBJ2-3; D gene: .; V gene: TRBV12-5; CDR3 protein: CASGPGSTDTQYF; CDR3 DNA: TGTGCTAGTGGCCCCGGGAGCACAGATACGCAGTATTTT
clone size: .; J gene: TRBJ1-3; D gene: TRBD1; V gene: TRBV10-2; CDR3 protein: CASRPGGFGNTIYF; CDR3 DNA: TGCGCCAGCAGGCCAGGGGGCTTTGGAAACACCATATATTTT
clone size: once; J gene: TRBJ1-1; D gene: .; V gene: TRBV7-9; CDR3 protein: CASSLQPGQEAFF; CDR3 DNA: TGTGCCAGCAGCTTACAACCTGGCCAAGAAGCTTTCTTT
clone size: once; J gene: TRBJ2-5; D gene: .; V gene: TRBV5-6; CDR3 protein: CASSWDSQETQYF; CDR3 DNA: TGTGCCAGCAGCTGGGACTCTCAAGAGACCCAGTACTTC
clone size: once; J gene: TRBJ1-3; D gene: TRBD1; V gene: TRBV28; CDR3 protein: CASSPAGTGEGSGNTIYF; CDR3 DNA: TGTGCCAGCAGTCCCGCCGGGACAGGGGAAGGCTCTGGAAACACCATATATTTT
clone size: .; J gene: TRBJ1-2; D gene: .; V gene: TRBV2; CDR3 protein: CASFKESYGYTF; CDR3 DNA: TGTGCCAGCTTCAAGGAGTCCTATGGCTACACCTTC
clone size: .; J gene: TRBJ1-4; D gene: TRBD1; V gene: TRBV5-4; CDR3 protein: CASSPLQGRTNEKLFF; CDR3 DNA: TGTGCCAGCAGCCCACTACAGGGGAGAACTAATGAAAAACTGTTTTTT
clone size: .; J gene: TRBJ2-2; D gene: .; V gene: TRBV29-1; CDR3 protein: CSGRETANTGELFF; CDR3 DNA: TGCAGCGGGAGGGAGACAGCGAACACCGGGGAGCTGTTTTTT
clone size: .; J gene: TRBJ2-1; D gene: TRBD1; V gene: TRBV23-1; CDR3 protein: CASSQAYRGVFSNEQFF; CDR3 DNA: TGCGCCAGCAGTCAAGCCTACAGGGGGGTTTTCTCAAATGAGCAGTTCTTC
clone size: .; J gene: TRBJ1-1; D gene: .; V gene: TRBV14; CDR3 protein: CASSHHQGNTEAFF; CDR3 DNA: TGTGCCAGCAGCCATCATCAGGGGAACACTGAAGCTTTCTTT
clone size: .; J gene: TRBJ1-2; D gene: .; V gene: TRBV30; CDR3 protein: CAWRGLTASLGYTF; CDR3 DNA: TGTGCCTGGAGGGGACTCACAGCCTCCCTTGGCTACACCTTC
clone size: .; J gene: TRBJ1-2; D gene: .; V gene: TRBV9; CDR3 protein: CASSVGQNYGYTF; CDR3 DNA: TGTGCCAGCAGCGTAGGACAAAACTATGGCTACACCTTC
clone size: .; J gene: TRBJ1-3; D gene: TRBD1; V gene: TRBV5-6; CDR3 protein: CASSWGTGSGNTIYF; CDR3 DNA: TGTGCCAGCAGCTGGGGGACAGGCTCTGGAAACACCATATATTTT
clone size: .; J gene: TRBJ1-2; D gene: TRBD1; V gene: TRBV19; CDR3 protein: CASSTPGQGINYGYTF; CDR3 DNA: TGTGCCAGTAGTACACCGGGACAGGGGATAAACTATGGCTACACCTTC
clone size: .; J gene: TRBJ1-4; D gene: .; V gene: TRBV6-5; CDR3 protein: CASTATNEKLFF; CDR3 DNA: TGTGCCAGCACAGCAACTAATGAAAAACTGTTTTTT
clone size: few; J gene: TRBJ1-5; D gene: .; V gene: TRBV21-1; CDR3 protein: CASSKALFEVSNQPQHF; CDR3 DNA: TGTGCCAGCAGCAAAGCGCTTTTCGAGGTTAGTAATCAGCCCCAGCATTTT
clone size: .; J gene: TRBJ1-1; D gene: .; V gene: TRBV18; CDR3 protein: CASSPTQANEAFF; CDR3 DNA: TGTGCCAGCTCACCGACACAGGCCAATGAAGCTTTCTTT
clone size: .; J gene: TRBJ1-4; D gene: TRBD1; V gene: TRBV19; CDR3 protein: CASSVWTGGTTNEKLFF; CDR3 DNA: TGTGCCAGTAGTGTATGGACAGGTGGTACAACTAATGAAAAACTGTTTTTT